This is a list of T cell receptor beta chains from one sample in a study of CD8 T cells in Susac syndrome. TCRdb used MiXCR to reprocess the immunoSEQ multiplex PCR reads, holding one entry per CDR3 protein. The sample carries some 180,000 distinct CDR3 sequences, over 75% recorded once. Source material: CD4+ T cells from PBMCs. These receptors were obtained from a human donor with Susac syndrome. The CDR3 runs from the conserved cysteine through the conserved F or W. D genes are given only for firm matches. Clone sizes are given selectively: once, few, many, or a class where the clone is expanded.

V gene,clone size,D gene,J gene,CDR3 protein,CDR3 DNA
TRBV10-3,NA,NA,TRBJ2-3,CAIQGAADTQYF,TGTGCCATACAGGGAGCAGCAGATACGCAGTATTTT
TRBV10-3,NA,TRBD2,TRBJ2-3,CAIRSGESTDTQYF,TGTGCCATCAGGAGCGGGGAGAGCACAGATACGCAGTATTTT
TRBV27,NA,TRBD1,TRBJ2-5,CASRPDRVLQETQYF,TGTGCCAGCAGGCCCGACAGGGTCCTACAAGAGACCCAGTACTTC
TRBV28,NA,TRBD1,TRBJ2-7,CASSQGQFGQYF,TGTGCCAGCAGCCAGGGACAGTTTGGGCAGTACTTC
TRBV24-1,NA,TRBD2,TRBJ2-1,CATSEAGGPGQFF,TGTGCCACCAGTGAAGCGGGGGGGCCGGGGCAGTTCTTC
TRBV27,NA,TRBD1,TRBJ1-5,CASSTGQRNQPQHF,TGTGCCAGCAGTACGGGACAGCGCAATCAGCCCCAGCATTTT
TRBV2,NA,NA,TRBJ2-3,CASSDQGRGSTDTQYF,TGTGCCAGCAGTGATCAGGGAAGAGGGAGCACAGATACGCAGTATTTT
TRBV7-2,NA,TRBD2,TRBJ2-3,CASSHRWTSGIGSTDTQYF,TGTGCCAGCAGCCACCGATGGACTAGCGGGATCGGTAGCACAGATACGCAGTATTTT
TRBV5-1,once,NA,TRBJ1-4,CASSSTAFNEKLFF,TGCGCCAGCAGCTCAACAGCGTTTAATGAAAAACTGTTTTTT
TRBV6-5,NA,NA,TRBJ1-2,CASSSRGVAYGYTF,TGTGCCAGCAGCTCGAGGGGGGTGGCGTATGGCTACACCTTC
TRBV24-1,NA,NA,TRBJ2-1,CATSDPQTSSYNEQFF,TGTGCCACCAGTGACCCACAGACGAGCTCCTACAATGAGCAGTTCTTC
TRBV5-1,NA,TRBD1,TRBJ2-3,CASSLGQGATTDTQYF,TGCGCCAGCAGCTTGGGACAGGGGGCCACCACAGATACGCAGTATTTT
TRBV19,NA,NA,TRBJ2-7,CASSVDTRSYEQYF,TGTGCCAGTAGTGTGGACACCCGATCCTACGAGCAGTACTTC
TRBV6-1,NA,TRBD2,TRBJ2-3,CASSRRLAGSTDTQYF,TGTGCCAGCAGCCGCAGACTAGCGGGTAGCACAGATACGCAGTATTTT
TRBV4-1,NA,NA,TRBJ1-4,CASSRGTPNEKLFF,TGCGCCAGCAGCCGCGGGACCCCTAATGAAAAACTGTTTTTT
TRBV28,NA,NA,TRBJ2-7,CASRSPQGALREQYF,TGTGCCAGCAGGAGTCCACAGGGCGCCCTGCGCGAGCAGTACTTC
TRBV7-2,NA,NA,TRBJ1-2,CASSLPRGGYTF,TGTGCCAGCAGCTTACCTCGGGGCGGCTACACCTTC
TRBV6-2/TRBV6-3,NA,NA,TRBJ2-7,CASRFQKLYEQYF,TGTGCCAGCAGGTTTCAGAAACTCTACGAGCAGTACTTC
TRBV19,NA,TRBD2,TRBJ2-5,CASSIGSRTSRETQYF,TGTGCCAGTAGTATCGGTTCCAGGACTAGCAGGGAGACCCAGTACTTC
TRBV5-1,NA,NA,TRBJ1-4,CASSTGSTNEKLFF,TGCGCCAGCTCAACGGGGTCAACTAATGAAAAACTGTTTTTT
TRBV20-1,once,TRBD1,TRBJ2-2,CSAPLTGGTGELFF,TGCAGTGCCCCTTTGACAGGGGGGACCGGGGAGCTGTTTTTT
TRBV5-1,NA,TRBD2,TRBJ2-3,CASSIGTSGGAADTQYF,TGCGCCAGCAGCATCGGGACTAGCGGGGGGGCCGCAGATACGCAGTATTTT
TRBV25-1,NA,TRBD1,TRBJ1-2,CASSTTGGNHGYTF,TGTGCCAGCAGTACGACAGGGGGCAATCATGGCTACACCTTC
TRBV3-1,once,NA,TRBJ2-1,CASSRSVEQFF,TGTGCCAGCAGCCGTAGTGTTGAGCAGTTCTTC
TRBV14,NA,NA,TRBJ1-1,CASSQERDEGRVGNTEAFF,TGTGCCAGCAGCCAAGAACGTGATGAGGGGCGGGTAGGCAACACTGAAGCTTTCTTT
TRBV11-2,NA,NA,TRBJ2-7,CASSLQQGGEQYF,TGTGCCAGCAGCTTACAGCAGGGTGGCGAGCAGTACTTC
TRBV2,NA,NA,TRBJ1-5,CASSGDSGNQPQHF,TGTGCCAGCAGTGGGGACTCGGGCAATCAGCCCCAGCATTTT
TRBV21-1,NA,NA,TRBJ1-2,CASSSDREKEYGYTF,TGTGCCAGCAGCAGCGACAGGGAGAAGGAATATGGCTACACCTTC
TRBV28,NA,NA,TRBJ2-3,CASTLGGLPSTDTQYF,TGTGCCAGCACCCTAGGGGGACTCCCTAGCACAGATACGCAGTATTTT
TRBV2,NA,NA,TRBJ1-5,CASSGSSGSNQPQHF,TGTGCCAGCAGCGGGAGTAGTGGGAGCAATCAGCCCCAGCATTTT
TRBV6-5,NA,NA,TRBJ2-7,CASSYHRPGYSYEQYF,TGTGCCAGCAGTTACCATCGGCCAGGTTATTCCTACGAGCAGTACTTC
TRBV20-1,NA,NA,TRBJ2-7,CSARDGRTTSHEQYF,TGCAGTGCTAGAGACGGAAGAACGACCTCCCACGAGCAGTACTTC
TRBV5-1,NA,NA,TRBJ1-2,CASSSSQAVYGYTF,TGCGCCAGCAGCTCGAGTCAGGCCGTATATGGCTACACCTTC
TRBV3-1,NA,NA,TRBJ1-1,CASTMEGTEAFF,TGTGCCAGCACAATGGAGGGCACTGAAGCTTTCTTT
TRBV5-1,NA,NA,TRBJ2-7,CASSPRFDSYEQYF,TGCGCCAGCAGCCCCCGGTTTGACTCCTACGAGCAGTACTTC
TRBV20-1,NA,TRBD1,TRBJ2-7,CSAREGGQITYEQYF,TGCAGTGCTAGAGAAGGGGGCCAAATAACCTACGAGCAGTACTTC
TRBV7-8,NA,TRBD2,TRBJ2-7,CASSPRGAGGEQYF,TGTGCCAGCAGCCCTCGAGGAGCGGGGGGCGAGCAGTACTTC
TRBV4-2,NA,NA,TRBJ1-2,CASSQDGMVYGYTF,TGTGCCAGCAGCCAAGATGGGATGGTTTATGGCTACACCTTC
TRBV7-2,NA,NA,TRBJ2-7,CASSVGTVAYEQYF,TGTGCCAGCAGCGTGGGGACCGTAGCCTACGAGCAGTACTTC
TRBV9,NA,TRBD1,TRBJ1-6,CASSAAGQVPNSPLHF,TGTGCCAGCAGCGCCGCGGGACAGGTCCCCAATTCACCCCTCCACTTT